This T cell receptor beta chain was recorded in a study of identical twins. TCRdb called the 5' RACE reads again in MiXCR, with one record for every CDR3 protein. The data show 700,000 or so distinct CDR3 sequences, around 8.3% seen once. The study's findings and limits: Models underestimated how often monozygotic twins shared out-of-frame TCR alpha. Potential partial confounding of zero-insertion analyses by invariant MAIT and iNKT cells was noted.

Healthy Caucasians, and only they, were the donors. About this clonotype: Antigen unknown.

This CDR3 region has 13 residues. V shed 3 bases, J shed 3 bases, and the junction held 4 bases outside the gene matches. Germline CDR1 reads DFQATT; CDR2 reads SNEGSKA (reference sequence). The sample was also linked to a second study, of yellow fever vaccine responses in identical twins. That paper states: Twins' vaccine T cell response reportedly gave the appearance of partial convergence and partial personalization.

This sequence joins TRBV20-1 and TRBJ2-5; 7 bases agree with TRBD2. The sequence was collected from a young woman in good health. Sequenced: PBMCs. The CDR3 loop is CSASPAGEETQYF. CDR3 nucleotide sequence: TGCAGTGCTAGTCCGGCGGGAGAAGAGACCCAGTACTTC.